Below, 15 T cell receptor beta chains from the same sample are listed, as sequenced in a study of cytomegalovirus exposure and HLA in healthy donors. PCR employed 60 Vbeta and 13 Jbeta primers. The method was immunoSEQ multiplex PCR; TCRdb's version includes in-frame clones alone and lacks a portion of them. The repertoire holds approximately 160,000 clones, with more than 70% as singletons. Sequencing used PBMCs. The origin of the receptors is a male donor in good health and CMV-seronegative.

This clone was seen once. The CDR3 coding sequence is TGTGCCAGCAGCGTTGCAGTGAACACTGAAGCTTTCTTT. It specifies CASSVAVNTEAFF. The chain has TRBV9 and TRBJ1-1; D is undetermined. The CDR3 covers 13 residues. V was pared by 2 bases and J by 0 bases, with 5 bases between. The V gene's germline CDR1 is SGDLS and CDR2 YYNGEE.

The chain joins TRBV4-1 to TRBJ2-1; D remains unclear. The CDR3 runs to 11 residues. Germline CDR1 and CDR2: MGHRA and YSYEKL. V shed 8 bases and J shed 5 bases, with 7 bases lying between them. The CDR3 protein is CASYLDNEQFF. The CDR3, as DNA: TGCGCCAGCTACTTGGACAATGAGCAGTTCTTC.

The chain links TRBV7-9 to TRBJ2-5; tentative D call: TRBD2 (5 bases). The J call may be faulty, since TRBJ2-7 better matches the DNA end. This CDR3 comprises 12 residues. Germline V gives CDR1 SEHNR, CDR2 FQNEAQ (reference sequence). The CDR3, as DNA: TGTGCCAGCAGCTTGGCTAGCTCCGAGCAGTACTTC. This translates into CASSLASSEQYF.

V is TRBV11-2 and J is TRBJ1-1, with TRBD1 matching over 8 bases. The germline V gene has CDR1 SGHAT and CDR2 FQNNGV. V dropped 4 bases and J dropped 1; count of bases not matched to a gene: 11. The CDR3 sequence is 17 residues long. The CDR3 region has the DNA TGTGCCAGCAGCTCCATACTCGGGACAGGAGGGAACACTGAAGCTTTCTTT. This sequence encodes CASSSILGTGGNTEAFF.

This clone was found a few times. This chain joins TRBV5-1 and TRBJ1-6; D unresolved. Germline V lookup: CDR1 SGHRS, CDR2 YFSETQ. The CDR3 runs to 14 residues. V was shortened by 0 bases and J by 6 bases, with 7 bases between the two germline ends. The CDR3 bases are TGCGCCAGCAGCTTGGGAACAGTTAATTCACCCCTCCACTTT. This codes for CASSLGTVNSPLHF.

The CDR3 nucleotides are TGTGCCATCAGTACAGGGGAAACTAATGAAAAACTGTTTTTT. It is translated as CAISTGETNEKLFF. The chain employs TRBV10-3 and TRBJ1-4, with 7 bases aligning to TRBD1. This CDR3 has 14 residues. V was pared by 5 bases and J by 1 base, with 1 base of the junction left unmatched. From germline, CDR1 is ENHRY and CDR2 SYGVKD.

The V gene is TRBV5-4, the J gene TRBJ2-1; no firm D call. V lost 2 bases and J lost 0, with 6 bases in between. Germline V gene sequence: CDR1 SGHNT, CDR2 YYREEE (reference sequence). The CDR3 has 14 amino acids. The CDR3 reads CASSFAGSYNEQFF. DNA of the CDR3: TGTGCCAGCAGCTTCGCAGGCTCCTACAATGAGCAGTTCTTC.

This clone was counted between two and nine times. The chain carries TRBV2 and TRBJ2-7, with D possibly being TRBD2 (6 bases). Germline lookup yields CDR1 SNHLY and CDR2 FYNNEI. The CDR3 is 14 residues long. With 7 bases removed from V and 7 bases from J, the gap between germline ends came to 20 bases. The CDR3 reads CASKREGTDWEQYF. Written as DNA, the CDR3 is TGTGCCAGCAAACGGGAAGGGACTGATTGGGAGCAGTACTTC.

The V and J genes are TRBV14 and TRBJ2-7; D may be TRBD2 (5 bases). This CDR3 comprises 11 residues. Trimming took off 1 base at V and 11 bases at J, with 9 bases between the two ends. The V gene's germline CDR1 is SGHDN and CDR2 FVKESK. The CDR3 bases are TGTGCCAGCAGCCAAGTTGTGCGGGAGTACTTC. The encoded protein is CASSQVVREYF. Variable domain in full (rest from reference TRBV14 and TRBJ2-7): EAGVTQFPSHSVIEKGQTVTLRCDPISGHDNLYWYRRVMGKEIKFLLHFVKESKQDESGMPNNRFLAERTGGTYSTLKVQPAELEDSGVYFCASSQVVREYFGPGTRLTVT.

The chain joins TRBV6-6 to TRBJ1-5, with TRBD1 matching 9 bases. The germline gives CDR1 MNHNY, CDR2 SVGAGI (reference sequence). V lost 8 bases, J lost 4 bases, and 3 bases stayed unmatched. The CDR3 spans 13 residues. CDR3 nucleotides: TGTGCCAGCCGGGACAGGGAGAATCAGCCCCAGCATTTT. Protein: CASRDRENQPQHF.

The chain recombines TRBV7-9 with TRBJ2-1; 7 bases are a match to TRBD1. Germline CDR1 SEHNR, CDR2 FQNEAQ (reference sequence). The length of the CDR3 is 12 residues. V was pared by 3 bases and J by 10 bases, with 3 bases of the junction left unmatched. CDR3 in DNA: TGTGCCAGCAGCTTTCACAGGGGAGAGCAGTTCTTC. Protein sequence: CASSFHRGEQFF.

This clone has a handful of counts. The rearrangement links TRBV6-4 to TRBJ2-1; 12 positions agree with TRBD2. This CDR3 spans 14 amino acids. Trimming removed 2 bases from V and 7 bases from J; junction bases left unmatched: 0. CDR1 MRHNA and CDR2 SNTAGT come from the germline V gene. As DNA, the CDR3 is TGTGCCAGCAGTGACGGGACTAGCGGGAATGAGCAGTTCTTC. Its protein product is CASSDGTSGNEQFF.

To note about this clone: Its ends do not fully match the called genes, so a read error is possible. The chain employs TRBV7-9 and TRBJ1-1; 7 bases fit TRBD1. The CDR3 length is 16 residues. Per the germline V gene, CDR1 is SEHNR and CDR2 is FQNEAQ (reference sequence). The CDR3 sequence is CSSSSPGGKVNTEAFF. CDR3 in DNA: TGTTCCAGCAGCTCGCCAGGGGGGAAGGTGAACACTGAAGCTTTCTTT.

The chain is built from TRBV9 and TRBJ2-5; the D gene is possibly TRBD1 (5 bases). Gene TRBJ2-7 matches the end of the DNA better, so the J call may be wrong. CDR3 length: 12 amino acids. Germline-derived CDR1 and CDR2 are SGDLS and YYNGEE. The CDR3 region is CASSVGGGEQYF. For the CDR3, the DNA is TGTGCCAGCAGCGTAGGGGGCGGCGAGCAGTACTTC.

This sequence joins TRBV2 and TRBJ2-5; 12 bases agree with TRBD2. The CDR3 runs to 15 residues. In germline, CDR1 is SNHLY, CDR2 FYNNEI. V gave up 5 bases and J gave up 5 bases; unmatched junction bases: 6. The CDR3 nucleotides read TGTGCCAGCAGTCCGGCTAGCGGGAGGGCCGAGACCCAGTACTTC. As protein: CASSPASGRAETQYF.